This T cell receptor beta chain appears in the sequencing data of a study of T cell repertoires in cytomegalovirus infection. Points from the study as a whole: HLA-C-restricted CMV clonotypes gave the most frequent clonotype in two of eight donors. Based on cumulative public TCR beta family frequency, carriers of CMV plus the relevant HLA were identified.

This clonotype was counted a few times. Antigen unknown. TCRdb reprocessed the reads via MiXCR and lists one record per CDR3 protein. The sample holds 680,000 or so distinct CDR3 sequences, under 40% seen once. Germline CDR1 reads MNHEY; CDR2 reads SMNVEV (reference sequence). The length of the CDR3 is 13 residues. V lost 2 bases and J lost 6, with 11 bases in between. The rearrangement uses TRBV27 and TRBJ2-7; no clear D. This TCR derives from a human donor in good health (CMV status not recorded). Some clones in this sample may be carry-over from other donors' samples. The material sequenced was PBMCs. DNA for the CDR3: TGTGCCAGCAGTTTAAGTGGTCAGCCCGAGCAGTACTTC. Protein product: CASSLSGQPEQYF.